Listed below are T cell receptor beta chains from one sample, sequenced in a study of blood T cell repertoires in COVID-19. Sequencing was performed with immunoSEQ multiplex PCR; in TCRdb, only in-frame clones are kept and a portion is missing. The sample lists 150,000 to 200,000 clones; around 80% were seen once. Sequenced sample: PBMCs or T cells enriched from blood (not recorded which). The receptors stem from a woman aged 45-65 years with acute COVID-19. Each CDR3 is given with its conserved first and last residue. A D gene is named only where the DNA matches it firmly. Where a row states a size, it is once, few, many or the class of an expanded clone; other rows omit it.

clone_size,v_call,j_call,d_call,cdr3_nt,cdr3_aa
many,TRBV7-9,TRBJ2-6,TRBD2,TGTGCCAGCAGCCGAACGGGGGGCTCTGGGGCCAACGTCCTGACTTTC,CASSRTGGSGANVLTF
-,TRBV5-1,TRBJ2-1,TRBD1,TGCGCCAGCAGCTTGAGGGGACAGGGGGCGGGCAATGAGCAGTTCTTC,CASSLRGQGAGNEQFF
many,TRBV6-1,TRBJ1-5,TRBD1,TGTGCCAGCAGTGGGAGGACAGGGGGCGAAATTGGTCAGCCCCAGCATTTT,CASSGRTGGEIGQPQHF
-,TRBV9,TRBJ1-2,TRBD1,TGTGCCAGCAGCGTAGGGGGGACAGGTGCCCATAACTATGGCTACACCTTC,CASSVGGTGAHNYGYTF
-,TRBV6-2/TRBV6-3,TRBJ2-2,-,TGTGCCAGCAGCCAGGGGGGGGCCGGGGAGCTGTTTTTT,CASSQGGAGELFF
-,TRBV3-1/TRBV3-2,TRBJ1-3,TRBD1,TGTGCCAGCAGCCAAGATCGTCGTCAGGGGGCGTTAGGAAACACCATATATTTT,CASSQDRRQGALGNTIYF
-,TRBV10-3,TRBJ1-3,TRBD1,TGTGCCATCAGTGGGGACAGACTCTCTGGAAACACCATATATTTT,CAISGDRLSGNTIYF
-,TRBV7-8,TRBJ1-2,-,TGTGCCAGCAGCCTAGGGGACACCTCCTATGGCTACACCTTC,CASSLGDTSYGYTF
-,TRBV4-2,TRBJ1-4,-,TGTGCCAGCAGCCCATCAGGGGCCGGCGAAAAACTGTTTTTT,CASSPSGAGEKLFF
-,TRBV28,TRBJ2-2,TRBD2,TGTGCCAGCAGTTTGGGGGGGGCGAACACCGGGGAGCTGTTTTTT,CASSLGGANTGELFF
once,TRBV28,TRBJ1-6,-,TGTGCCAGCACTCCAGGACAGCTTAATTCACCCCTCCACTTT,CASTPGQLNSPLHF
-,TRBV9,TRBJ2-2,-,TGTGCCAGCAGCGTAGCTTCAGGGGCCCTGAACACCGGGGAGCTGTTTTTT,CASSVASGALNTGELFF
-,TRBV27,TRBJ2-2,-,TGTGCCAGCAGTTTCGAGGCAGAAAACACCGGGGAGCTGTTTTTT,CASSFEAENTGELFF
once,TRBV5-5,TRBJ1-5,-,TGTGCCAGCAGCTTGACTAGGAATCAGCCCCAGCATTTT,CASSLTRNQPQHF
once,TRBV5-4,TRBJ1-2,-,TGTGCCAGCAGCCGAAGCGGAACAGTGGTTAACTATGGCTACACCTTC,CASSRSGTVVNYGYTF
few,TRBV28,TRBJ2-3,TRBD1,TGTGCCTCCAGGGGGACAGTGAGCACAGATACGCAGTATTTT,CASRGTVSTDTQYF
few,TRBV14,TRBJ1-1,-,TGTGCCAGCAGCCAACGGGGGTCGGCTTTCTTT,CASSQRGSAFF
-,TRBV27,TRBJ2-1,-,TGTGCCAGCACACGACACGACCGTGGTGAGCAGTTCTTC,CASTRHDRGEQFF
-,TRBV4-1,TRBJ2-2,TRBD1,TGCGCCAGCAGGGGGTCAGACAGGGGCAACACCGGGGAGCTGTTTTTT,CASRGSDRGNTGELFF
-,TRBV5-6,TRBJ2-5,-,TGTGCCAGCAACAAACGGGTCATGGGAGGAGAGACCCAGTACTTC,CASNKRVMGGETQYF
few,TRBV7-8,TRBJ1-6,TRBD1,TGTGCCAGCAGCCAAGGACAGGGCTATAATTCACCCCTCCACTTT,CASSQGQGYNSPLHF
-,TRBV23-1,TRBJ2-3,-,TGCGCCAGCGGGCAACTATACTCCTCAACCACTAGGAGGGGTCCGGATACGCAGTATTTT,CASGQLYSSTTRRGPDTQYF
-,TRBV15,TRBJ2-5,-,TGTGCCACCAGTGAGGAGGGTACGGTCGGGGAGACCCAGTACTTC,CATSEEGTVGETQYF
-,TRBV5-5,TRBJ1-5,-,TGTGCCAGCAGCTTGGGGCCGACAACTCAGCCCCAGCATTTT,CASSLGPTTQPQHF
once,TRBV30,TRBJ2-1,TRBD2,TGTGCCTGGAGAATTAGCGGGGGGTCTCCATCCTACAATGAGCAGTTCTTC,CAWRISGGSPSYNEQFF
once,TRBV24-1,TRBJ1-2,TRBD1,TGTGCCACCAGTGATTCTCGGACAGGGGTGGACTATGGCTACACCTTC,CATSDSRTGVDYGYTF
few,TRBV19,TRBJ1-5,-,TGTGCCAGTAGAGGCACGGGAGAGTATAGCAATCAGCCCCAGCATTTT,CASRGTGEYSNQPQHF
-,TRBV6-5,TRBJ1-1,-,TGTGCCAGCCTCAGGAGGGGAAACACTGAAGCTTTCTTT,CASLRRGNTEAFF
-,TRBV19,TRBJ2-1,TRBD1,TGTGCCAGTAGTTCCCAAACAGGGGGCCGAAATGAGCAGTTCTTC,CASSSQTGGRNEQFF
-,TRBV28,TRBJ1-5,TRBD1,TGTGCTTCTCTCGACAGGGGGAGCAATCAGCCCCAGCATTTT,CASLDRGSNQPQHF
once,TRBV12-5,TRBJ1-1,-,TGTGCTAGTGCCCTGACAGGAGAAACTGAAGCTTTCTTT,CASALTGETEAFF
-,TRBV28,TRBJ2-5,-,TGTGCCAGCAGCTTCAGTGAGACCCAGTACTTC,CASSFSETQYF
once,TRBV19,TRBJ1-3,-,TGTGCCAGTAGTTTAAGACACCGCTCTGGAAACACCATATATTTT,CASSLRHRSGNTIYF
-,TRBV11-1,TRBJ2-3,-,TGTGCCAGCAGCCGGGACTGGAAAGATACGCAGTATTTT,CASSRDWKDTQYF
-,TRBV28,TRBJ1-1,-,TGTGCCAGCACCAAGACAGGACTGAACACTGAAGCTTTCTTT,CASTKTGLNTEAFF
-,TRBV5-1,TRBJ2-3,-,TGCGCCAGCAGCTCCCCCCTAGCGACGGATACGCAGTATTTT,CASSSPLATDTQYF
-,TRBV30,TRBJ2-3,-,TGTGCCTGGAGTTTCCAGGGCCCAGATACGCAGTATTTT,CAWSFQGPDTQYF
once,TRBV18,TRBJ1-2,-,TGTGCCAGCTCACCAGGCCAAGGGGCTGGCTACACCTTC,CASSPGQGAGYTF
-,TRBV2,TRBJ1-2,TRBD1,TGTGCCAGCAGACGGTCCGGGACAGCTAACTATGGCTACACCTTC,CASRRSGTANYGYTF
few,TRBV19,TRBJ2-1,-,TGTGCCAGTAGTATCAGCGTCTGGGGGCGTTCGGGGGGACCAAACCCTGAGCAGTTCTTC,CASSISVWGRSGGPNPEQFF
-,TRBV6-5,TRBJ1-2,TRBD1,TGTGCCAGCAGTTACTCGGGACAGGGGGTATGGGGCTACACCTTC,CASSYSGQGVWGYTF
-,TRBV3-1/TRBV3-2,TRBJ2-1,-,TGTGCCAGCGCCCAAGGGGGGGGGAGCTCCTACAATGAGCAGTTCTTC,CASAQGGGSSYNEQFF
few,TRBV2,TRBJ1-2,-,TGTGCCAGCAGTGAATGGGCAGGGAGGGATGGCTACACCTTC,CASSEWAGRDGYTF
few,TRBV6-1,TRBJ1-5,-,TGTGCCAGCAGTGAAAGCGTGCAGGGAGGACAGCCCCAGCATTTT,CASSESVQGGQPQHF
-,TRBV7-9,TRBJ1-1,-,TGTGCCAGCAGCCTATCTAGATTTTGGAGGTTGGACACTGAAGCTTTCTTT,CASSLSRFWRLDTEAFF
-,TRBV24-1,TRBJ2-1,-,TGTGCCACCAGTGATTTAGGACTGTCTTCAGTTTCTAAGCAGTTCTTC,CATSDLGLSSVSKQFF
-,TRBV30,TRBJ2-2,-,TGTGCCTGGAGTGTAAGGAGGGAGGGGGAGCTGTTTTTT,CAWSVRREGELFF
-,TRBV2,TRBJ2-1,TRBD1,TGTGCCAGATTAAGACAGGGCCCCAATGAGCAGTTCTTC,CARLRQGPNEQFF
-,TRBV7-2,TRBJ2-5,TRBD2,TGTGCCAGCAGCACGACTAGCGGGGAACAAGAGACCCAGTACTTC,CASSTTSGEQETQYF
-,TRBV6-5,TRBJ1-1,TRBD1,TGTGCCAGCAGTCAGGACAGGGCGTCGACTGAAGCTTTCTTT,CASSQDRASTEAFF
-,TRBV27,TRBJ1-2,TRBD1,TGTGCCAGCAGTTTAGCGGGGACAGGGTGGAACTATGGCTACACCTTC,CASSLAGTGWNYGYTF
-,TRBV2,TRBJ1-5,-,TGTGCCAGCTACGGGAACGGCAATCAGCCCCAGCATTTT,CASYGNGNQPQHF
once,TRBV28,TRBJ1-5,-,TGTGCCAGCAGTCATACTAACAGGGTCGAGATTAGTCAGCCCCAGCATTTT,CASSHTNRVEISQPQHF
-,TRBV28,TRBJ1-1,-,TGTGCCAGCAGTCTGCCAGGGGACATGAACACTGAAGCTTTCTTT,CASSLPGDMNTEAFF
-,TRBV7-8,TRBJ1-4,-,TGTGCCAGCAGCTTAGTCTTCTTGGAAAAACTGTTTTTT,CASSLVFLEKLFF
-,TRBV7-9,TRBJ1-2,-,TGTGCCAGCAGCTTAGGACCGGGAGATGGCTACACCTTC,CASSLGPGDGYTF
-,TRBV5-8,TRBJ2-1,TRBD2,TGTGCCAGCAGCTCCGGGACTAGCGGGGGGGTTTACAATGAGCAGTTCTTC,CASSSGTSGGVYNEQFF
-,TRBV2,TRBJ1-1,-,TGTGCCAGCATTCCGGGTGCTAGCCCCTTGAGGACTGAAGCTTTCTTT,CASIPGASPLRTEAFF
few,TRBV5-1,TRBJ1-3,-,TGCGCCAGCAGCCCGAGGATAAGCTCTGGAAACACCATATATTTT,CASSPRISSGNTIYF
-,TRBV29-1,TRBJ2-1,-,TGCAGCGTTGACTGGCAGGGGCTCTCCTACAATGAGCAGTTCTTC,CSVDWQGLSYNEQFF